These T cell receptor beta chains were read from a single sample in a study of OX40 agonist ivuxolimab in advanced cancers. Using immunoSEQ multiplex PCR, the repertoire was profiled, and TCRdb retains in-frame clones only, with some absent. The data hold tens of thousands of clones, with about 80% observed a single time. This sample comprised CD4+ or CD8+ T cells sorted from blood, obtained in a trial of the OX40 agonist ivuxolimab. Source of these receptors: an adult with an advanced solid tumor such as melanoma, head and neck, liver or kidney cancer. Both conserved end residues are part of each CDR3. D genes are given only for firm matches. A clone size is listed for some rows: how often the clone was seen (once, few, many), or a class if it is expanded.

V gene,clone size,J gene,D gene,CDR3 protein,CDR3 DNA
TRBV7-2,.,TRBJ1-2,.,CASSLDGRVSNYGYTF,TGTGCCAGCAGCTTGGATGGGCGGGTTTCTAACTATGGCTACACCTTC
TRBV29-1,.,TRBJ2-3,TRBD1,CSVRKGTGFTDTQYF,TGCAGCGTGAGGAAGGGGACAGGGTTCACAGATACGCAGTATTTT
TRBV30,few,TRBJ2-5,.,CAWSSGQGGTQYF,TGTGCCTGGAGTTCCGGGCAGGGAGGGACCCAGTACTTC
TRBV7-2,.,TRBJ1-4,.,CASSVRGFRKLFF,TGTGCCAGCAGCGTCAGGGGTTTTAGAAAACTGTTTTTT
TRBV5-4,.,TRBJ2-2,.,CASGRDLNTGELFF,TGTGCCAGCGGCCGGGACTTGAACACCGGGGAGCTGTTTTTT
TRBV7-2,.,TRBJ2-3,.,CASSLARNRDTQYF,TGTGCCAGCAGCTTAGCGAGAAATCGTGATACGCAGTATTTT
TRBV6-7,.,TRBJ2-7,TRBD2,CASSYSRAGGTREQYF,TGTGCCAGCAGTTACTCGAGGGCGGGGGGGACTCGCGAGCAGTACTTC
TRBV10-1,.,TRBJ2-1,TRBD2,CASSDGAGGPGNEQFF,TGCGCCAGCAGTGACGGGGCGGGGGGCCCAGGCAATGAGCAGTTCTTC
TRBV6-5,.,TRBJ2-5,.,CASRRDTGQETQYF,TGTGCCAGCAGACGAGACACCGGTCAAGAGACCCAGTACTTC
TRBV7-8,.,TRBJ2-7,.,CASSLDRVWAYEQYF,TGTGCCAGCAGCTTAGATAGGGTGTGGGCCTACGAGCAGTACTTC
TRBV2,.,TRBJ1-1,.,CASRSSLRDTEAFF,TGTGCCAGCAGGAGTAGCCTTCGGGACACTGAAGCTTTCTTT
TRBV5-5,.,TRBJ2-7,.,CASSRGGHGTYEQYF,TGTGCCAGCAGCCGCGGCGGTCACGGAACCTACGAGCAGTACTTC
TRBV27,.,TRBJ1-2,.,CASTPMGAAHYGYTF,TGTGCCAGCACCCCAATGGGCGCAGCTCACTATGGCTACACCTTC
TRBV6-1,once,TRBJ1-1,.,CASSEGPANTEAFF,TGTGCCAGCAGTGAAGGGCCGGCGAACACTGAAGCTTTCTTT
TRBV5-1,.,TRBJ2-2,TRBD1,CASSGTGNTGELFF,TGCGCCAGCAGCGGGACAGGGAACACCGGGGAGCTGTTTTTT
TRBV2,.,TRBJ2-7,TRBD1,CASSEDRDEQYF,TGTGCCAGCAGCGAAGACAGGGACGAGCAGTACTTC
TRBV2,.,TRBJ2-7,.,CATSVKAKQYF,TGTGCCACTTCCGTCAAGGCCAAGCAGTACTTC
TRBV5-1,.,TRBJ1-6,.,CASKYLGGRNSPLHF,TGCGCCAGCAAATACCTTGGGGGGCGGAATTCACCCCTCCACTTT
TRBV2,.,TRBJ2-7,TRBD1,CASRDRTGALSYEQYF,TGTGCCAGCAGGGACAGGACAGGGGCTCTCTCCTACGAGCAGTACTTC
TRBV7-3,.,TRBJ2-5,TRBD1,CASSPTGQQETQYF,TGTGCCAGCAGCCCTACGGGACAGCAAGAGACCCAGTACTTC
TRBV5-4,.,TRBJ2-1,.,CASSLEGGSYNEQFF,TGTGCCAGCAGCTTGGAGGGTGGTTCATACAATGAGCAGTTCTTC
TRBV7-9,.,TRBJ2-3,.,CASSPRGPDTQYF,TGTGCCAGCAGCCCAAGAGGCCCAGATACGCAGTATTTT
TRBV4-2,.,TRBJ2-4,.,CASSHGGQNIQYF,TGTGCCAGCAGCCACGGGGGGCAAAACATTCAGTACTTC
TRBV29-1,.,TRBJ2-7,TRBD1,CSVGQGSYEQYF,TGCAGCGTTGGACAGGGATCCTACGAGCAGTACTTC
TRBV5-1,.,TRBJ2-3,TRBD1,CASSLRGQGSDTQYF,TGCGCCAGCAGCTTACGGGGACAGGGATCAGATACGCAATATTTT
TRBV7-3,.,TRBJ2-5,.,CASSLDPGQETQYF,TGTGCCAGCAGCTTAGATCCGGGACAAGAGACCCAGTACTTC
TRBV2,.,TRBJ1-2,.,CASSNQADGYTF,TGTGCCAGCAGCAACCAGGCAGATGGCTACACCTTC
TRBV2,.,TRBJ1-4,TRBD1,CASSEGQGREKLFF,TGTGCCAGCAGTGAAGGACAGGGCCGCGAAAAACTGTTTTTT
TRBV19,.,TRBJ1-3,.,CASSKTANSGNTIYF,TGTGCCAGTAGTAAAACGGCTAACTCTGGAAACACCATATATTTT
TRBV6-5,.,TRBJ1-1,.,CASTQRGGGFTEAFF,TGTGCCAGCACCCAAAGAGGGGGGGGATTCACTGAAGCTTTCTTT
TRBV6-6,.,TRBJ1-2,.,CASSYRDYGYTF,TGTGCCAGCAGTTACAGGGACTATGGCTACACCTTC
TRBV4-3,.,TRBJ1-3,.,CASSQDVFVGNTIYF,TGCGCCAGCAGCCAAGATGTATTCGTGGGGAACACCATATATTTT
TRBV5-4,.,TRBJ1-1,.,CASSFVGYMNTEAFF,TGTGCCAGCAGCTTCGTCGGGTACATGAACACTGAAGCTTTCTTT
TRBV5-4,.,TRBJ1-2,.,CASSPDSDYGYTF,TGTGCCAGCAGCCCGGACAGCGACTATGGCTACACCTTC
TRBV9,.,TRBJ1-1,.,CASSYRGNTEAFF,TGTGCCAGCAGCTATCGGGGGAACACTGAAGCTTTCTTT
TRBV5-5,.,TRBJ2-3,.,CASSSGPTTSTDTQYF,TGTGCCAGCAGCTCGGGCCCCACGACGAGCACAGATACGCAGTATTTT
TRBV7-3,.,TRBJ1-1,TRBD1,CASSRGQMNTEAFF,TGTGCCAGCAGCCGGGGACAGATGAACACTGAAGCTTTCTTT
TRBV30,.,TRBJ1-2,.,CAWSWTGGVDYGYTF,TGTGCCTGGAGTTGGACCGGGGGAGTTGACTATGGCTACACCTTC
TRBV28,.,TRBJ2-3,.,CASRQTDISTDTQYF,TGTGCCAGCAGGCAGACAGATATATCCACAGATACGCAGTATTTT
TRBV5-1,.,TRBJ1-2,.,CASSLVGGPLRNYTF,TGCGCCAGCAGCTTGGTGGGCGGGCCCCTTAGGAACTACACCTTC
TRBV7-2,once,TRBJ2-7,.,CASSLVGGAQTYEQYF,TGTGCCAGCAGCTTAGTTGGGGGAGCCCAAACCTACGAGCAGTACTTC
TRBV5-5,once,TRBJ1-2,TRBD1,CASSLGRDRDYTF,TGTGCCAGCAGCTTGGGACGGGACAGGGACTACACCTTC
TRBV12-2,.,TRBJ1-1,.,CASRLALWFTESEAFF,TGTGCAAGTCGCTTAGCGCTTTGGTTCACGGAGTCTGAAGCTTTCTTT
TRBV30,once,TRBJ2-3,.,CAWRWRPSDTQYF,TGTGCCTGGAGATGGCGCCCCTCGGATACGCAGTATTTT
TRBV9,.,TRBJ2-6,TRBD1,CASSPPGTGVSGANVLTF,TGTGCCAGCAGTCCTCCGGGGACAGGGGTCTCTGGGGCCAACGTCCTGACTTTC
TRBV5-1,.,TRBJ2-2,.,CASSFSGGNTGELFF,TGCGCCAGCAGCTTCTCCGGGGGGAACACCGGGGAGCTGTTTTTT
TRBV7-9,.,TRBJ1-5,.,CASSLGGGDNQPQHF,TGTGCCAGCAGCTTAGGGGGGGGAGACAATCAGCCCCAGCATTTT
TRBV5-4,.,TRBJ2-7,.,CASSPRGDEQYF,TGTGCCAGCAGCCCTCGAGGGGACGAGCAGTACTTC
TRBV14,few,TRBJ1-2,TRBD1,CASSRPDRAGDYGYTF,TGTGCCAGCAGCCGCCCGGACAGGGCAGGTGACTATGGCTACACCTTC
TRBV27,.,TRBJ2-2,.,CASSLSMRAGELFF,TGTGCCAGCAGTTTATCAATGAGGGCCGGGGAGCTGTTTTTT
TRBV30,.,TRBJ1-5,.,CAWSRQHNQPQHF,TGTGCCTGGAGCAGGCAGCACAATCAGCCCCAGCATTTT
TRBV18,.,TRBJ1-2,.,CASSRGKLYGYTF,TGTGCCAGCTCAAGGGGGAAACTTTATGGCTACACCTTC
TRBV6-1,.,TRBJ2-2,.,CASSEVGIAELFF,TGTGCCAGCAGTGAAGTCGGGATCGCGGAGCTGTTTTTT
TRBV2,.,TRBJ1-5,TRBD1,CASSQGQDSNQPQHF,TGTGCCAGCAGTCAGGGACAGGATAGCAATCAGCCCCAGCATTTT
TRBV4-1,.,TRBJ1-6,TRBD1,CASSQPKDRANLGPLHF,TGCGCCAGCAGCCAACCTAAGGACAGGGCCAATTTAGGGCCCCTCCACTTT
TRBV11-3,.,TRBJ2-2,.,CASSPRAPTGSTGELFF,TGTGCCAGCAGCCCCAGAGCCCCCACAGGAAGCACCGGGGAGCTGTTTTTT
TRBV28,.,TRBJ2-4,.,CASRRQVGPSGNIQYF,TGTGCCAGCAGGAGACAGGTTGGGCCCTCAGGAAACATTCAGTACTTC